The 27 T cell receptor beta chains below were found in one sample sequenced in a study of shared clonotypes between healthy human individuals. TCRdb's copy holds only in-frame clones and misses some; the assay was immunoSEQ multiplex PCR. Found here are 400,000 to 500,000 clones, 70% to 80% of them singletons; the top ten hold over 10%. Sequencing was carried out using PBMCs. Receptors were obtained from a woman aged 40 to 50 in good health. Some clones in this sample may be carry-over from other donors' samples.

The rearrangement uses TRBV7-8 and TRBJ2-7; no definite D call. The CDR3 length is 13 residues. Germline V gene lookup returns CDR1 SGHVS and CDR2 FQNEAQ. The V end lost 2 bases, the J end lost 6 bases, and 11 bases lay between the germline ends. CDR3 nucleotides: TGTGCCAGCAGCTTACCTACAGTTTCCGAGCAGTACTTC. Its protein product is CASSLPTVSEQYF.

V is TRBV7-9 and J is TRBJ2-3, with D tentatively TRBD2 (6 bases). V was pared by 5 bases and J by 1 base, with 16 bases between. The CDR3 runs 16 residues. Germline lookup yields CDR1 SEHNR and CDR2 FQNEAQ (reference sequence). Here the CDR3 reads CASSPPGSRGTDTQYF. The CDR3 region has the DNA TGTGCCAGCAGCCCACCCGGGAGTCGGGGCACAGATACGCAGTATTTT. The complete variable domain, with remaining parts taken from reference TRBV7-9 and TRBJ2-3, reads DTGVSQNPRHKITKRGQNVTFRCDPISEHNRLYWYRQTLGQGPEFLTYFQNEAQLEKSRLLSDRFSAERPKGSFSTLEIQRTEQGDSAMYLCASSPPGSRGTDTQYFGPGTRLTVL.

The V and J genes are TRBV15 and TRBJ1-2; a weak D match, TRBD1 (5 bases). V was trimmed by 5 bases and J by 4 bases, leaving 11 bases between them. The CDR3 sequence is 13 residues long. Per the germline V gene, CDR1 is LNHNV and CDR2 is YYDKDF (reference sequence). The CDR3: CATSDSTVYGYTF. The CDR3 coding sequence is TGTGCCACCAGCGACTCGACAGTCTATGGCTACACCTTC. The variable domain in full, completed from reference TRBV15 and TRBJ1-2, reads DAMVIQNPRYQVTQFGKPVTLSCSQTLNHNVMYWYQQKSSQAPKLLFHYYDKDFNNEADTPDNFQSRRPNTSFCFLDIRSPGLGDTAMYLCATSDSTVYGYTFGSGTRLTVV.

V usage is TRBV30 and J usage is TRBJ1-1, with D hard to call. With 4 bases removed from V and 5 bases from J, the gap between germline ends came to 14 bases. CDR1 and CDR2 (germline): GTSNPN, SVGIG (reference sequence). The CDR3 loop spans 13 amino acids. This CDR3 is CAWTGGVYTEAFF. In DNA, the CDR3 is TGTGCCTGGACCGGTGGCGTCTATACTGAAGCTTTCTTT.

CDR3 sequence reads: CASSVADSEDYNEQFF. The CDR3 DNA follows: TGTGCCAGCAGCGTAGCGGATAGCGAAGACTACAATGAGCAGTTCTTC. This chain joins TRBV9 and TRBJ2-1; possibly TRBD2 for D (5 bases). There are 16 residues in the CDR3. Trimming took 0 bases from V and 3 from J, leaving 13 bases between them. Germline CDR1 is SGDLS and CDR2 is YYNGEE. Based on the CDR3 plus reference TRBV9 and TRBJ2-1, the full variable domain is DSGVTQTPKHLITATGQRVTLRCSPRSGDLSVYWYQQSLDQGLQFLIQYYNGEERAKGNILERFSAQQFPDLHSELNLSSLELGDSALYFCASSVADSEDYNEQFFGPGTRLTVL.

Points on this clone: At one of its ends the junction is not consistent with the germline gene, which may arise from a read error. This same CDR3 is encoded by further DNA sequences in the sample. V and J are TRBV7-2 and TRBJ2-3; the D is unclear. CDR3 length: 12 amino acids. In germline, CDR1 is SGHTA, CDR2 FQGNSA. The CDR3 region is CASSYSADTQYF. CDR3 DNA: TGCGCCAGCAGCTATAGTGCCGATACGCAGTATTTT.

The CDR3 DNA sequence: TGTGCCAGCAGTTATGGGAAACAGGGGACCTACGAGCAGTACTTC. Translation gives CASSYGKQGTYEQYF. The V and J genes are TRBV6-5 and TRBJ2-7; TRBD1 agrees at 7 bases. V lost 3 bases, J lost 2 bases, and 7 bases stayed unmatched. This CDR3 spans 15 amino acids. Germline V gene sequence: CDR1 MNHEY, CDR2 SVGAGI.

In its sample, this clone was seen once. The CDR3 loop is CASSLVPMTGEYEQYF. The CDR3 DNA follows: TGCGCCAGCAGCCTGGTGCCGATGACAGGCGAATACGAGCAGTACTTC. The rearrangement joins TRBV5-1 to TRBJ2-7; D perhaps matches TRBD1 (6 bases). This CDR3 comprises 16 residues. Germline CDR1 and CDR2: SGHRS and YFSETQ. The V and J ends lost 4 bases and 4 bases respectively, with 21 bases between them. Supplemented by reference TRBV5-1 and TRBJ2-7, the full variable domain reads KAGVTQTPRYLIKTRGQQVTLSCSPISGHRSVSWYQQTPGQGLQFLFEYFSETQRNKGNFPGRFSGRQFSNSRSEMNVSTLELGDSALYLCASSLVPMTGEYEQYFGPGTRLTVT.

The chain employs TRBV5-1 and TRBJ2-1; 7 bases line up with TRBD1. Germline lookup yields CDR1 SGHRS and CDR2 YFSETQ. Trimming removed 3 bases from V and 8 bases from J; junction bases left unmatched: 5. The CDR3 has 13 residues. For the CDR3, the DNA is TGCGCCAGCAGCTCCCGGGACAGCGATGAGCAGTTCTTC. Amino acid sequence: CASSSRDSDEQFF.

This clone has just a few counts. This chain uses TRBV30 with TRBJ2-7; 8 bases agree with TRBD1. Germline V gene lookup returns CDR1 GTSNPN and CDR2 SVGIG (reference sequence). CDR3 length equals 13 residues. The J segment lost 6 bases and the V segment lost 0 bases, leaving 4 bases of the junction unmatched. In DNA form, the CDR3 reads TGTGCCTGGAGTGTACGACAGGGGTTCGAGCAGTACTTC. It translates to CAWSVRQGFEQYF.

The V gene is TRBV29-1, the J gene TRBJ2-7; maybe TRBD1 (7 bases). The CDR3 consists of 13 residues. CDR1 and CDR2 (germline): SQVTM, ANQGSEA. The V end lost 7 bases, the J end lost 4 bases, and 17 bases lay between the germline ends. The CDR3 sequence: CSAGAQGRYEQYF. The CDR3 DNA follows: TGCAGCGCCGGCGCACAGGGGAGGTACGAGCAGTACTTC.

The genes are TRBV7-9 and TRBJ1-1; 12 positions match TRBD1. The germline V gene encodes CDR1 SEHNR and CDR2 FQNEAQ (reference sequence). The junction had 0 bases not matched to a gene; V was cut back by 1 base and J by 6 bases. This CDR3 has 14 amino acids. This chain's CDR3 is CASSLGDRGPEAFF. As DNA, the CDR3 is TGTGCCAGCAGCTTAGGGGACAGGGGGCCTGAAGCTTTCTTT.

Of note for this clone: This may arise from a read error, as a much more abundant clone is one base away. This chain connects TRBV29-1 to TRBJ1-2, with TRBD1 as a possible D gene (6 bases). This CDR3 has 15 amino acids. Germline V CDR1 and CDR2: SQVTM, ANQGSEA. The ends were cut back, 4 bases at V and 9 bases at J, with 24 bases in the middle. The CDR3 sequence: CSVAYTSGWGQSYTF. The CDR3 DNA sequence: TGCAGCGTTGCTTATACCTCGGGATGGGGGCAGAGCTACACCTTC. Full variable domain (outside the CDR3, taken from reference TRBV29-1 and TRBJ1-2): SAVISQKPSRDICQRGTSLTIQCQVDSQVTMMFWYRQQPGQSLTLIATANQGSEATYESGFVIDKFPISRPNLTFSTLTVSNMSPEDSSIYLCSVAYTSGWGQSYTFGSGTRLTVV.

The chain has TRBV6-6 and TRBJ1-2; 10 positions agree with TRBD1. Germline CDR1 reads MNHNY; CDR2 reads SVGAGI (reference sequence). This CDR3 contains 14 residues. After removal of 5 bases from V and 6 bases from J, the junction contained 6 bases not matched to a gene. CDR3 bases: TGTGCCAGCAGTATGGGACAGGGGTTGGATGGCTACACCTTC. Protein: CASSMGQGLDGYTF.

This clone was counted once. J is TRBJ2-5 and V is TRBV19; either TRBD1 or TRBD2 may fit D (6 bases each). The CDR3 runs 14 residues. V was pared by 2 bases and J by 4 bases, with 11 bases between. From germline, CDR1 is LNHDA and CDR2 SQIVND (reference sequence). As DNA, the CDR3 is TGTGCCAGTAGTATACTGGGGGGCCCAGAGACCCAGTACTTC. This gives the protein CASSILGGPETQYF. Combining the CDR3 with reference TRBV19 and TRBJ2-5 gives the whole variable domain DGGITQSPKYLFRKEGQNVTLSCEQNLNHDAMYWYRQDPGQGLRLIYYSQIVNDFQKGDIAEGYSVSREKKESFPLTVTSAQKNPTAFYLCASSILGGPETQYFGPGTRLLVL.

This rearrangement joins TRBV7-2 to TRBJ2-1; no reliable D call. V shed 2 bases and J shed 7 bases, with 6 bases lying between them. The CDR3 is made up of 12 amino acids. CDR1 is SGHTA and CDR2 is FQGNSA in the germline V gene. The CDR3 bases are TGTGCCAGCAGCTTACGGTGGAATGAGCAGTTCTTC. Translation: CASSLRWNEQFF.

V is TRBV11-2 and J is TRBJ2-2, with D unresolved. This CDR3 region has 13 residues. Germline V gives CDR1 SGHAT, CDR2 FQNNGV. Trimming cost V 0 bases and J 7 bases, with 6 bases left between them. CDR3 DNA: TGTGCCAGCAGCTTAGATTTAGGCGGGGAGCTGTTTTTT. It specifies CASSLDLGGELFF.

The sample holds one count of this clone. V and J are TRBV6-1 and TRBJ2-7; 11 nucleotides agree with TRBD2. J was trimmed by 3 bases and V by 3 bases; bases with no gene match: 4. This CDR3 spans 15 amino acids. Per the germline V gene, CDR1 is MNHNS and CDR2 is SASEGT. The DNA for the CDR3 is TGTGCCAGCAGTGAGTCGGGACTAGCGGACTACGAGCAGTACTTC. The encoded protein is CASSESGLADYEQYF.

CDR3 DNA: TGCGCCAGCAGCTTGGGGCACGGCGTGGACTATGGCTACACCTTC. This codes for CASSLGHGVDYGYTF. The chain uses TRBV5-1 and TRBJ1-2, with D uncertain. CDR1 and CDR2 (germline): SGHRS, YFSETQ. The CDR3 has 15 residues. Between the trimmed V and J ends, which lost 0 bases and 3 bases, there was a span of 12 bases.

V usage is TRBV28 and J usage is TRBJ1-5; weak D call: TRBD1 (6 bases). The CDR3 has 15 residues. CDR1 is MDHEN and CDR2 is SYDVKM in the germline V gene. V shed 6 bases and J shed 0 bases, with 12 bases lying between them. CDR3 sequence: CASRPTGFSNQPQHF. The CDR3, as DNA: TGTGCCAGCAGACCGACAGGCTTTAGCAATCAGCCCCAGCATTTT.

The genes are TRBV18 and TRBJ2-5; the D call may be TRBD1 or TRBD2 (5 bases each). V was trimmed by 8 bases and J by 7 bases, leaving 23 bases between them. The CDR3 has 15 residues. The germline gives CDR1 KGHSH, CDR2 LQKENI. The CDR3 DNA reads TGTGCCAGCCTTACTCGGGGCGGGCCGGACGGGACCCAGTACTTC. It specifies CASLTRGGPDGTQYF.

This chain links TRBV9 with TRBJ2-5; unclear D gene. Trimming pared 0 bases from V and 4 bases from J, leaving 13 bases between. In germline, CDR1 is SGDLS, CDR2 YYNGEE. This CDR3 contains 15 residues. The CDR3 loop reads CASSVGAVESETQYF. CDR3 DNA sequence: TGTGCCAGCAGCGTAGGGGCGGTTGAGTCAGAGACCCAGTACTTC.

A word on this clone: A much bigger clone sits one base away, suggesting this may be a read error. The V and J genes are TRBV14 and TRBJ1-1; possible D gene TRBD1, 6 bases. There are 13 residues in the CDR3. Germline CDR1 is SGHDN and CDR2 is FVKESK. V lost 5 bases, J lost 1 base, and 8 bases lay in between. Here the CDR3 DNA reads TGTGCCAGCAGCAGACAGGCGAACACTGAAGCTTTCTTT. Its protein is CASSRQANTEAFF.

The chain recombines TRBV29-1 with TRBJ1-2; 10 bases fit TRBD1. The length of the CDR3 is 13 residues. J was trimmed by 14 bases and V by 4 bases; bases with no gene match: 13. CDR1 and CDR2 (germline): SQVTM, ANQGSEA. This CDR3 is CSVVVGQGVTGTF. The DNA for the CDR3 is TGCAGCGTTGTGGTCGGACAGGGGGTAACTGGTACCTTC.

The chain combines TRBV28 with TRBJ2-1, with D unclear. The CDR3 has 12 amino acids. Germline V gives CDR1 MDHEN, CDR2 SYDVKM. V dropped 6 bases and J dropped 4 bases, with 7 bases sitting between them. CDR3 in amino acids: CASRWNYNEQFF. CDR3 nucleotides: TGTGCCAGCAGGTGGAATTACAATGAGCAGTTCTTC.

This clone has a count of ten or more. The gene calls are TRBV30 and TRBJ2-7, with D perhaps TRBD1 (5 bases). The CDR3 is 11 residues long. Per germline, CDR1 GTSNPN and CDR2 SVGIG (reference sequence). V lost 5 bases and J lost 6, with 11 bases in between. For the CDR3, the DNA is TGTGCCTGGGGCAGGGTTCGCGAGCAGTACTTC. As protein: CAWGRVREQYF.

V usage is TRBV5-1 and J usage is TRBJ1-4; D perhaps matches TRBD1 (5 bases). CDR1 and CDR2 (germline): SGHRS, YFSETQ. Trimming removed 5 bases at V and 6 bases at J, with 11 bases between. The CDR3 loop spans 13 amino acids. Here the CDR3 reads CASSKRGDEKLFF. For the CDR3, the DNA is TGCGCCAGCAGTAAAAGGGGCGATGAAAAACTGTTTTTT.